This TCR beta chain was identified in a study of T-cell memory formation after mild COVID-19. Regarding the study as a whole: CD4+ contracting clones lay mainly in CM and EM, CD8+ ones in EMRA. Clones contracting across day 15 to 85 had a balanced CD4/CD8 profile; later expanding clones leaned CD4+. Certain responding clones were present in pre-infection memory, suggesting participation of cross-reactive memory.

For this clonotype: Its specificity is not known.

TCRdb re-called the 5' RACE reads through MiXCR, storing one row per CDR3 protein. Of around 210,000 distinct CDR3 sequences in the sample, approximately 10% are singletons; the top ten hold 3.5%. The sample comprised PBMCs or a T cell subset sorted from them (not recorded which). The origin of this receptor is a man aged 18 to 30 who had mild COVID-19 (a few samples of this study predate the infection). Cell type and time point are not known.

The CDR3 DNA is TGTGCCAGCAGCTTGGACCCCCTAGCGGGGGCTAAGGATACGCAGTATTTT. Its protein product is CASSLDPLAGAKDTQYF. The chain links TRBV5-4 to TRBJ2-3; TRBD2 agrees at 10 bases. Germline trimming cut 0 bases from V and 6 bases from J; bases unmatched to any gene: 10. In germline, CDR1 is SGHNT, CDR2 YYREEE (reference sequence). This CDR3 spans 17 amino acids.